Included here is one T cell receptor (beta chain) sequence, with context. This clone's antigen is unknown. Per-base quality was not reported, and no clone a single base away is much larger than it. Using the deep immunoSEQ assay, TCR CDR3 regions were amplified from genomic DNA by multiplex PCR. Genomic DNA extracted from each cell subset was distributed evenly over all wells of several immunoSEQ 96-well plates, and each plate served as one replicate. For sorted subsets, approximately 190 ng of genomic DNA, equivalent to some 30,000 T cell genomes, went into each replicate PCR. The purified libraries were quantified using a Qubit 3.0 fluorometer, sized with a Bioanalyzer 2100, and then quantified again using the KAPA Library Quantification kit. Every immunoSEQ 96-well plate was sequenced on a dedicated single-read 150-cycle Illumina NextSeq 550 flow cell. The authors processed their data as follows. Because the immunoSEQ output included only junctional sequences and no quality scores, the filtering could not be the same as the filtering used for full-length reads. To assign V/J genes and CDR3, sequences were annotated using PyIR, a Python wrapper for IgBLAST v1.9, with IMGT germline references. Reads were removed for weak V/J assignments (E-value above 1e-6), missing CDR3, stop codons, out-of-frame junctions, or ambiguous translated residues. V3J clonotypes were defined as sequences sharing the same inferred V gene, J gene, and CDR3 amino acid sequence. Percentage overlap between repertoires was calculated by dividing the number of shared unique clonotypes by the size of the smaller repertoire. Richness of each repertoire was evaluated using RTK rarefaction, the Chao1 estimator, and Recon v2.1 estimates of unobserved clonotypes. For all TCRbeta clonotypes obtained by the gDNA method from a handful of donors, generation probabilities were computed with OLGA. This immuneACCESS table, as held by TCRdb, lists in-frame sequences with V and J called but not all clones. Of the missing ones, under half trace to an unresolved V gene in checked studies; the others have no known cause. The DNA was the basis for D and trimming; V, J and clone size are from that table. The sample table records millions of clones; just over 90% of these occur just once. The ten largest clones add up to over 0.12% of the sample.

The data derive from a study of shared clonotypes between healthy human individuals (dated by TCRdb to the early 2020s). With regard to the full study: The cohort comprised a couple of women and a few men aged 18 to 49 years. For each donor, CD4 naive and CD4 memory were each given three plates, CD8 naive was given two plates, and CD8 memory was given one plate. To estimate repertoire size and how much clonotypes are shared between individuals, the study performed deep sequencing of blood TCR repertoires from five healthy adults. Different laboratories and diverse techniques were used to prepare libraries and sequence TCR repertoires, to increase sequencing depth and limit assay-specific biases. Each donor's leukapheresis produced roughly between roughly 0.85 and 9 billion PBMCs.

Results the study describes overall, beyond this receptor: Clonotypes shared by all four sorted-subset donors showed higher generation probabilities than non-shared clonotypes. Pairwise subsampling led to the expectation that sequencing depth would affect the degree of clonotype sharing among donors. The small number of donors limited the genetic and exposure-history diversity represented. Only blood was sampled, and tissue TCR repertoires likely differ from those in blood. Naive subsets generally had larger estimated clonotype richness than memory subsets did. Roughly 5.2% of naive CD4, approximately 3.7% of naive CD8, about 2.4% of memory CD4, and 0.35% to 0.4% of memory CD8 clonotypes were shared across a few donors. Rarefaction of sorted-subset datasets indicated incomplete sequencing despite the large sequencing depth.

Healthy HIV-negative adults with no recently reported acute infections or vaccinations were included as donors. All donors were Caucasian adults living in Nashville, Tennessee, USA. CD4+ T cells were enriched through magnetic negative selection, after which naive cells were positively selected on CD45RA and the remaining negative fraction served as the memory subset. After blood collection by leukapheresis, PBMCs were isolated using Ficoll-Histopaque density gradient centrifugation and then cryopreserved in the vapor phase of liquid nitrogen. Analytical flow cytometry was used to check the purity and quantity of every magnetically sorted T cell population. Genomic DNA was isolated from every sorted fraction and measured by UV absorbance on a Nanodrop 2000c. The CDR3 sequence holds 14 residues, the cysteine and phenylalanine included. Only CDR3 DNA remains: 42 bases, in frame from the first base. According to the germline V gene, CDR1 reads MGHRA and CDR2 reads YSYEKL. V is reduced by 0 bases and J by 6 bases, leaving a spacing of 12 bases between them.

The receptor was isolated from a man aged 18 to 30 in good health. The sequence links TRBV4-1 to TRBJ2-7; the D gene lacks a confident call. The sequencing input was naive CD4+ T cells sorted from blood. The sample's cell subset or site label, decoded: CD45RA+ positively selected. The bases read TGCGCCAGCAGCCAAGAGGGCGGATCGGGCGAGCAGTACTTC. Its product reads: CASSQEGGSGEQYF.